These T cell receptor beta chains were read from a single sample in a study of blood T cells in healthy people across ages. In TCRdb, the 5' RACE reads were re-called with MiXCR into one record per CDR3 protein. Here the sample spans hundreds of thousands of distinct CDR3 sequences, roughly 49% being singletons. Specimen: blood. Receptors were obtained from a woman in her sixties or seventies in good health. The CDR3 runs from the conserved cysteine through the conserved F or W. A D gene is named only where the DNA matches it firmly. Clone size is stated in some rows and not others, as once, few, many or a class when expanded.

abundance,v_gene,d_gene,j_gene,CDR3aa,CDR3nt
NA,TRBV10-3,NA,TRBJ2-5,CATVGAAQETQYF,TGTGCCACGGTTGGGGCAGCCCAAGAGACCCAGTACTTC
NA,TRBV6-2/TRBV6-3,TRBD2,TRBJ2-1,CASSPGLAGFRQFF,TGTGCCAGCTCCCCGGGGCTAGCGGGCTTTAGGCAGTTCTTC
few,TRBV7-6,TRBD2,TRBJ2-1,CASSLEALAGVGGDEQFF,TGTGCCAGCAGCTTAGAGGCCCTAGCGGGAGTAGGCGGAGATGAGCAGTTCTTC
few,TRBV5-1,TRBD1,TRBJ2-7,CASSIGQGGTYEQYF,TGCGCCAGCAGCATCGGACAGGGGGGAACCTACGAGCAGTACTTC
few,TRBV5-1,TRBD1,TRBJ2-5,CASKTGTGVLAQYF,TGCGCCAGCAAAACCGGGACAGGGGTCTTGGCCCAGTACTTC
NA,TRBV10-3,NA,TRBJ2-3,CAISEDPRTDTQYF,TGTGCCATCAGTGAGGACCCCCGCACAGATACGCAGTATTTT
NA,TRBV24-1,NA,TRBJ2-5,CATSDLYSGAGETQYF,TGTGCCACCAGTGATTTGTATTCAGGGGCGGGAGAGACCCAGTACTTC
few,TRBV7-2,NA,TRBJ2-7,CASRGSPGQSYEQYF,TGTGCCAGCAGGGGTTCACCGGGACAATCCTACGAGCAGTACTTC
few,TRBV29-1,TRBD2,TRBJ2-5,CSVIPTSGRYNEQYF,TGCAGCGTTATCCCGACTAGCGGCAGATACAATGAGCAGTACTTC
NA,TRBV7-2,NA,TRBJ1-5,CASNRAGAPTQPQHF,TGTGCCAGCAACAGGGCAGGGGCGCCCACTCAGCCCCAGCATTTT
few,TRBV27,TRBD2,TRBJ2-5,CASSLSVAGLAGVGETQYF,TGTGCCAGCAGTTTATCGGTGGCAGGGCTAGCGGGAGTTGGAGAGACCCAGTACTTC